This T cell receptor beta chain was identified during a study of shared clonotypes between healthy human individuals. Overall study results and limits: Naive CD4 clonotypes were shared across a handful of donors at around 5.4%.

The repertoire was sequenced with immunoSEQ multiplex PCR; TCRdb's copy has only in-frame clones and lacks some. The sample has fewer than 1.6 million clones, approximately 98.5% seen once. This clone was counted a single time. What it binds is unknown. CDR1 is SGHVS, CDR2 FNYEAQ, per germline. V gave up 1 base and J gave up 1 base; unmatched junction bases: 8. This CDR3 region has 17 residues. CD4+ cells yielded CD45RA+ naive and CD45RA-negative memory subsets. Specimen: naive CD4+ T cells sorted from blood. The sample's subset: CD45RA+ positively selected. This sequence was found in a man aged 30 to 39 in good health. The chain couples TRBV7-6 to TRBJ2-7, with 9 bases aligning to TRBD2. The CDR3: CASSLEIRGRGSYEQYF. CDR3 DNA sequence: TGTGCCAGCAGCTTAGAGATTCGCGGGAGGGGTTCCTACGAGCAGTACTTC.